This T cell receptor (beta chain) came from a study of blood T cells in healthy people across ages. The study, taken as a whole, reports: Naive T cell percentage showed a strong correlation with the diversity of TCR beta. The recorded TCR beta diversity per million T cells decreased in a roughly linear manner with age. A greater number of naive CD4+ cells and higher diversity distinguished long-lived donors from aged donors.

Comment on this clonotype: Its specificity is not known.

Alongside a J-beta primer mix, a sample-barcoded 5' primer served in a second PCR lasting roughly 6 to 12 cycles. TCRdb re-analysed the 5' RACE reads in MiXCR, keeping a single row per CDR3 protein. The sample lists approximately 900,000 distinct CDR3 sequences, about 44% seen once, with roughly 13% in the top ten. The sample was blood. This receptor was obtained from a man aged 25 to 40 in good health.

The DNA of the CDR3 is TGTGCCAGCAGCTCTCCCGTAGCGGGGGAGCAGTACTTC. This sequence encodes CASSSPVAGEQYF. The V and J genes are TRBV7-2 and TRBJ2-7, with 8 nucleotides matching TRBD2. J gave up 7 bases and V 4 bases, and 6 bases lay outside the gene matches. There are 13 residues in the CDR3. Germline V gives CDR1 SGHTA, CDR2 FQGNSA.